The source of this T cell receptor (beta chain) is a study of human versus mouse CDR3 diversity and MHC coevolution. Study at large: Each sample yielded 0.6 x 10^7 to 1.6 x 10^7 valid reads. Findings and limits, study-wide: Mice had fewer CDR3 deletions and insertions than humans on average.

TCRdb's table, derived via immunoSEQ multiplex PCR, lists solely in-frame clones and lacks some. Counted here are about 83,000 clones, around 90% occurring once; the ten biggest clones make up less than 0.19%. Sorting isolated naive CD4 T cells lacking CD45RO and expressing CD62L. A note on this clone: Antigen: not known.

CDR1 is SGHDT and CDR2 is YYEEEE in the germline V gene. Between the trimmed V and J ends, which lost 0 bases and 6 bases, there was a span of 10 bases. This CDR3 spans 14 amino acids. Sequenced: naive CD4+ T cells from blood. Subset reported: CD45RO-negative CD62L-positive naive CD4 T cells. The chain couples TRBV5-6 to TRBJ2-4; D gene uncertain. This receptor was taken from a person aged 30 to 70 in good health. CDR3 protein: CASSLVGATNIQYF. The CDR3 bases are TGTGCCAGCAGCTTGGTTGGAGCGACAAACATTCAGTACTTC.